This T cell receptor (beta chain) was profiled in a study of cytomegalovirus exposure and HLA in healthy donors. V lost 6 bases to trimming and J lost 4 bases, with 7 bases between them. Germline CDR1 MNHNY, CDR2 SVGAGI (reference sequence). CDR3 length: 12 residues. PCR amplification relied on 60 Vbeta primers (plus 13 Jbeta primers). Some clones are missing from TCRdb's copy, which holds only in-frame ones; the method was immunoSEQ multiplex PCR. In the table there are 130,000 or so clones, roughly 70% of which are singletons. The rearrangement links TRBV6-6 to TRBJ1-5, with D possibly TRBD1 on 5 matching bases. The sequence derives from a woman between 35 and 50 years old in good health and CMV-seropositive. Material: PBMCs. The CDR3 coding sequence is TGTGCCAGCAGCGGGGGTAATCAGCCCCAGCATTTT. This encodes CASSGGNQPQHF.